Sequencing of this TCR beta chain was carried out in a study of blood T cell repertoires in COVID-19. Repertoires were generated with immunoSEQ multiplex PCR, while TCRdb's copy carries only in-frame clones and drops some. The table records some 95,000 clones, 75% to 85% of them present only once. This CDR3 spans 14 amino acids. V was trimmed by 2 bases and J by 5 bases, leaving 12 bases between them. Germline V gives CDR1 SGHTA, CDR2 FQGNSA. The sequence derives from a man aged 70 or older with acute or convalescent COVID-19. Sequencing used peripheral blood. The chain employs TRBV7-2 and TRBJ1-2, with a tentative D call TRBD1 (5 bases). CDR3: CASSLLTELYGYTF. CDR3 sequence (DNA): TGTGCCAGCAGCTTATTGACAGAGCTATATGGCTACACCTTC. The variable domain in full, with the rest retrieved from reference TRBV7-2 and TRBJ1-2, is GAGVSQSPSNKVTEKGKDVELRCDPISGHTALYWYRQSLGQGLEFLIYFQGNSAPDKSGLPSDRFSAERTGGSVSTLTIQRTQQEDSAVYLCASSLLTELYGYTFGSGTRLTVV.